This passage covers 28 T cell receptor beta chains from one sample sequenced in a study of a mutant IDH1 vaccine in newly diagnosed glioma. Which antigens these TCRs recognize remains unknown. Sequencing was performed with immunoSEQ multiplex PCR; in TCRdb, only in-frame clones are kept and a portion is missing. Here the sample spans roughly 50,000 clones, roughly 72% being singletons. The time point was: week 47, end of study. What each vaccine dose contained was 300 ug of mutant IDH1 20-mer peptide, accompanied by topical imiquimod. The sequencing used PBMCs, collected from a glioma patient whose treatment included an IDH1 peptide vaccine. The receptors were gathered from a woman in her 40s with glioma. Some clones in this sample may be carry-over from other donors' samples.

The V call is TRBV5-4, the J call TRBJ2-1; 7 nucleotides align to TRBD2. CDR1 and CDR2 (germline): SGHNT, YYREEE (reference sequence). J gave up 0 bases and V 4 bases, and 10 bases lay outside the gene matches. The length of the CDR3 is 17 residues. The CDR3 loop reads CASSGIQGGSSYNEQFF. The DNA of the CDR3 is TGTGCCAGCAGCGGTATACAAGGCGGGAGCTCCTACAATGAGCAGTTCTTC. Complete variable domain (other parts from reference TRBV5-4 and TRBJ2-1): ETGVTQSPTHLIKTRGQQVTLRCSSQSGHNTVSWYQQALGQGPQFIFQYYREEENGRGNFPPRFSGLQFPNYSSELNVNALELDDSALYLCASSGIQGGSSYNEQFFGPGTRLTVL.

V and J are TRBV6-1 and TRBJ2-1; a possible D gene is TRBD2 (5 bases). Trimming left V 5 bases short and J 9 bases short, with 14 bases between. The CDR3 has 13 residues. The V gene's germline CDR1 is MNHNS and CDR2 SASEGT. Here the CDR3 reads CASSPTRSLEQFF. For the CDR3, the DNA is TGTGCCAGCAGTCCTACTAGATCTCTTGAGCAGTTCTTC.

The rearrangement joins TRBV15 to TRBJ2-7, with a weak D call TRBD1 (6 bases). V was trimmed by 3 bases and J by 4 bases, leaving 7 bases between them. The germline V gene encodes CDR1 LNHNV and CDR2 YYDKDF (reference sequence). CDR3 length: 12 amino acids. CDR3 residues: CATSSQGYEQYF. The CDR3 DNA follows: TGTGCCACCAGCAGCCAGGGGTACGAGCAGTACTTC.

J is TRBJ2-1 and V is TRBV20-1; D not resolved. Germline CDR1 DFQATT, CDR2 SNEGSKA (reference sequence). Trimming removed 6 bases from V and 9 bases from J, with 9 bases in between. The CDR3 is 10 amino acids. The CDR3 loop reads CSAATGEQFF. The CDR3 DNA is TGCAGTGCCGCGACTGGTGAGCAGTTCTTC.

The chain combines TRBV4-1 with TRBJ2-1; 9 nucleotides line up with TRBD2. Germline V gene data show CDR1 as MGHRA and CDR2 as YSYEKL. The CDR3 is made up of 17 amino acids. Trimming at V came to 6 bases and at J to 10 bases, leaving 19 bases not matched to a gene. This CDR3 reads CASRRARGGATQLEQFF. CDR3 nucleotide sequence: TGCGCCAGCAGAAGAGCGCGCGGGGGGGCCACCCAATTGGAGCAGTTCTTC.

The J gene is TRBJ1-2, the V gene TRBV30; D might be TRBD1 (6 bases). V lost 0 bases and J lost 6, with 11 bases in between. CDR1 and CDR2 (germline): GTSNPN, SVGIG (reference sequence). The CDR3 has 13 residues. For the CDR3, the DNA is TGTGCCTGGAGTGTAACGGCAGGGGATGGCTACACCTTC. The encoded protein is CAWSVTAGDGYTF.

CDR3 residues: CASSSREGDGYTF. Here the CDR3 DNA reads TGTGCCAGCAGTTCCCGGGAGGGGGACGGCTACACCTTC. The J gene is TRBJ1-2, the V gene TRBV6-6; D is perhaps TRBD1 (6 bases). CDR1 and CDR2 (germline): MNHNY, SVGAGI (reference sequence). The germline V and J ends were trimmed by 4 bases and 8 bases, with 14 bases remaining between them. The CDR3 totals 13 residues.

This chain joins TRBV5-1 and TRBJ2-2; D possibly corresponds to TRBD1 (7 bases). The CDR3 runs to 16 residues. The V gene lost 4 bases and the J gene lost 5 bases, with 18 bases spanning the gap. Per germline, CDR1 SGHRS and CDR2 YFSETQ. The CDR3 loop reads CASSVYRGGSTGELFF. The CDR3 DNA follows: TGCGCCAGCAGCGTTTACAGGGGAGGTTCAACCGGGGAGCTGTTTTTT.

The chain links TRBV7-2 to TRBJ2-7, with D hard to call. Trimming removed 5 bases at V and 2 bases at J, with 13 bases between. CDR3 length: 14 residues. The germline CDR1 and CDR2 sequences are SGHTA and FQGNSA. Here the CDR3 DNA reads TGTGCCAGCAGCCCCTCATCAGGTGCCTACGAGCAGTACTTC. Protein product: CASSPSSGAYEQYF. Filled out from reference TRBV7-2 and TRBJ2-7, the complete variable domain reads GAGVSQSPSNKVTEKGKDVELRCDPISGHTALYWYRQSLGQGLEFLIYFQGNSAPDKSGLPSDRFSAERTGGSVSTLTIQRTQQEDSAVYLCASSPSSGAYEQYFGPGTRLTVT.

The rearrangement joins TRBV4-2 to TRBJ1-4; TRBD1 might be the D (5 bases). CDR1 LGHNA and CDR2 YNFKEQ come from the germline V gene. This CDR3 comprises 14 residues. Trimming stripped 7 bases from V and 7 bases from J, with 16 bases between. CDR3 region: CASKLGTGGEKLFF. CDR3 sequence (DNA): TGTGCCAGCAAATTAGGGACCGGCGGTGAAAAACTGTTTTTT.

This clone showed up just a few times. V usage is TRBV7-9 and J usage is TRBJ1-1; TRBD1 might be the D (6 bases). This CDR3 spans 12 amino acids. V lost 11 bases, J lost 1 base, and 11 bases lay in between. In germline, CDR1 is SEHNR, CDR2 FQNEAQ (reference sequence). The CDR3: CARPDRNTEAFF. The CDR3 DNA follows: TGTGCCCGACCGGACAGGAACACTGAAGCTTTCTTT.

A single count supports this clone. CDR3 protein: CAWLGVSGSSSYNEQFF. CDR3 DNA: TGTGCCTGGTTGGGGGTTAGCGGATCTAGCTCCTACAATGAGCAGTTCTTC. This chain connects TRBV30 to TRBJ2-1; TRBD2 is a possible D gene (6 bases). CDR3 length: 17 residues. Germline V CDR1 and CDR2: GTSNPN, SVGIG (reference sequence). V was cut by 5 bases and J by 0 bases, with 20 bases left in between.

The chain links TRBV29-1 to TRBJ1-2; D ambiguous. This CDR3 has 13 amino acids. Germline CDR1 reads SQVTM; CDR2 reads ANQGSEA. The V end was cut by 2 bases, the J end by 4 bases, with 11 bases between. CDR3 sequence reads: CSVEMGTFYGYTF. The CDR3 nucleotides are TGCAGCGTTGAAATGGGCACATTCTATGGCTACACCTTC.

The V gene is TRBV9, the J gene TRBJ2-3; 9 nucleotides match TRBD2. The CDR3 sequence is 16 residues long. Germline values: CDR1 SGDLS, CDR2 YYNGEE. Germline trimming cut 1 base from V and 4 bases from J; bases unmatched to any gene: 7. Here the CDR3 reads CASSVRAGGGPDTQYF. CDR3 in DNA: TGTGCCAGCAGCGTAAGGGCGGGGGGGGGCCCAGATACGCAGTATTTT.

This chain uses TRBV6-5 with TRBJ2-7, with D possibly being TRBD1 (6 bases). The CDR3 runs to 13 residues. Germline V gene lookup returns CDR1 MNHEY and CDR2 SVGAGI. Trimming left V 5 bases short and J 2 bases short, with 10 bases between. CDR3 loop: CASSKQGPYEQYF. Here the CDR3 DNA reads TGTGCCAGCAGTAAACAGGGTCCCTACGAGCAGTACTTC.

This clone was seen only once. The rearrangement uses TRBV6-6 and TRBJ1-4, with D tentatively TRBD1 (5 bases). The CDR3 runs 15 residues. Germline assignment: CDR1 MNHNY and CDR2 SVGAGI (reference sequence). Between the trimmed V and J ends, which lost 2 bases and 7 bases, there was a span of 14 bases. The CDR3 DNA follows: TGTGCCAGCAGTTACATCGCGGGAAGGGGTGAAAAACTGTTTTTT. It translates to CASSYIAGRGEKLFF.

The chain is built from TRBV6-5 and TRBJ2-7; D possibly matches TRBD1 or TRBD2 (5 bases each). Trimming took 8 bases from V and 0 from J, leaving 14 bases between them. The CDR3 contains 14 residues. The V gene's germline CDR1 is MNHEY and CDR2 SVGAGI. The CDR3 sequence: CASFRPGSSYEQYF. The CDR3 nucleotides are TGTGCCAGCTTTCGGCCAGGGAGCTCCTACGAGCAGTACTTC.

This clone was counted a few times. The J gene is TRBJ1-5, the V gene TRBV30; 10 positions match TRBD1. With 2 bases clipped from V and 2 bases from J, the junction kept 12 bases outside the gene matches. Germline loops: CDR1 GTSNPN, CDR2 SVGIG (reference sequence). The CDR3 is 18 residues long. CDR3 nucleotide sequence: TGTGCCTGGAGTAGACGGGGGACAGGGGCCCTAGGCAATCAGCCCCAGCATTTT. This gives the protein CAWSRRGTGALGNQPQHF.

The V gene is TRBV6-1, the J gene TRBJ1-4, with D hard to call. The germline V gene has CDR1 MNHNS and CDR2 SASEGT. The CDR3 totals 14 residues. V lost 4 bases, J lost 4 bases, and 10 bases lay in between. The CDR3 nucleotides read TGTGCCAGCAGTGGCAGAACCTTTAATGAAAAACTGTTTTTT. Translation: CASSGRTFNEKLFF.

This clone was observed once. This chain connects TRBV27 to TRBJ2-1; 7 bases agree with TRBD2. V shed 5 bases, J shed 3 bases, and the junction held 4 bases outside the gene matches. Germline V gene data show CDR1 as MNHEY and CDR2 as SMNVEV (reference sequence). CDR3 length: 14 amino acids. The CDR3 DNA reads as TGTGCCAGCAGTCGGGACTACCTCTACAATGAGCAGTTCTTC. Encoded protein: CASSRDYLYNEQFF.

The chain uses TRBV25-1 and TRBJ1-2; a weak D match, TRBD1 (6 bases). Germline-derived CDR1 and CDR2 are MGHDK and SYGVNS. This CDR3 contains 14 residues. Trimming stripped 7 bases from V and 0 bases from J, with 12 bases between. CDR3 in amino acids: CASKRGGANYGYTF. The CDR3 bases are TGTGCCAGCAAGAGGGGGGGTGCTAACTATGGCTACACCTTC.

DNA for the CDR3: TGTGCCAGCAGTTTATCGCGGGCCTACGAGCAGTACTTC. It translates to CASSLSRAYEQYF. V usage is TRBV27 and J usage is TRBJ2-7, with D possibly matching TRBD2 (5 bases). CDR3 size: 13 residues. V lost 0 bases, J lost 2 bases, and 5 bases lay in between. Germline V gene lookup returns CDR1 MNHEY and CDR2 SMNVEV (reference sequence).

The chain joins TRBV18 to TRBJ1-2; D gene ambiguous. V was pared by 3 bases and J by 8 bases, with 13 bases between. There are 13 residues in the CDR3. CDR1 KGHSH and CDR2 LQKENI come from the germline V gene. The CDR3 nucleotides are TGTGCCAGCTCACCCCAGGACGCGGGCGGCTACACCTTC. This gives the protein CASSPQDAGGYTF.

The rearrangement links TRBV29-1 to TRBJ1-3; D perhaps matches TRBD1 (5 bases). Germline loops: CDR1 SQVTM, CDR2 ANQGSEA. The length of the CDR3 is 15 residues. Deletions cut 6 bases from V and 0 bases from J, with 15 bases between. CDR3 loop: CSVRRDSDSGNTIYF. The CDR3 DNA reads TGCAGCGTCCGACGGGACTCAGACTCTGGAAACACCATATATTTT.

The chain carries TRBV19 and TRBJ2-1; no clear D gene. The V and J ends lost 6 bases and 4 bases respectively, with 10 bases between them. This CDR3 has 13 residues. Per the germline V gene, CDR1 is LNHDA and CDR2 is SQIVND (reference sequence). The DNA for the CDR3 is TGTGCCAGTAGCCCAACGCGGTACAATGAGCAGTTCTTC. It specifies CASSPTRYNEQFF.

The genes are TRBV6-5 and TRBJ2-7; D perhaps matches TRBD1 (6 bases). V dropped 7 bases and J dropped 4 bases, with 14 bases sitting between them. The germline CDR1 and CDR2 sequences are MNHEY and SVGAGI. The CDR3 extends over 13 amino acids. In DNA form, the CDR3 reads TGTGCCAGCACCAAATGGCAGGGGTACGAGCAGTACTTC. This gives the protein CASTKWQGYEQYF.

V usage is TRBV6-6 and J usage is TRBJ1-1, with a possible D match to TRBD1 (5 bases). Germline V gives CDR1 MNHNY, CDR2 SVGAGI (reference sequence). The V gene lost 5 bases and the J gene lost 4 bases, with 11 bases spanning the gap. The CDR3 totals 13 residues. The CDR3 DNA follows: TGTGCCAGCAGTACTGGGGGGGGCACTGAAGCTTTCTTT. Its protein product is CASSTGGGTEAFF.

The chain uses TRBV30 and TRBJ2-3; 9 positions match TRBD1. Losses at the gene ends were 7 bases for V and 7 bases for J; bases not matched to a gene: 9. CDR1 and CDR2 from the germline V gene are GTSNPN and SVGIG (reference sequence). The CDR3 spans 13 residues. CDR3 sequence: CASTGGMTYTQYF. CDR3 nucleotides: TGTGCCTCTACAGGGGGCATGACATATACGCAGTATTTT.